This TCR beta chain was observed in a study of shared clonotypes between healthy human individuals. The CDR3 contains 17 residues. In germline, CDR1 is MDHEN, CDR2 SYDVKM. V lost 10 bases to trimming and J lost 0 bases; unmatched junction nucleotides: 15. Sorted-subset replicate PCRs used around 200 ng of genomic DNA. This amount corresponded to some 32,000 T cell genomes. Method: immunoSEQ multiplex PCR; TCRdb's copy keeps in-frame clones and lacks some. The data hold 2.3 million or so clones, with about 92% observed a single time. This chain uses TRBV28 with TRBJ1-2; the match to TRBD1 covers 9 bases. This TCR was recovered from a man aged 18-30 years in good health. Some clones in this sample may be carry-over from other donors' samples. The sample taken for sequencing was naive CD4+ T cells from PBMCs. Subset defined: CD45RA+ positively selected. The CDR3 DNA reads TGTGCCACCAAACCCTGGACAGGGGCCACTTCTAACTATGGCTACACCTTC. It codes for CATKPWTGATSNYGYTF.